The 18 T cell receptor beta chains in this list originate from one sample, sequenced in a study of spatial heterogeneity in lung cancer. Study findings and constraints: The number of expanded tumor alpha and beta chains correlated with mutation number.

Documented time point: sample taken at primary tumor resection. The antigens for these receptors are not known. TCRdb itself ran the 5' RACE reads through MiXCR, one entry per CDR3 protein. This sample has about 14,000 distinct CDR3 sequences; 4.7% occur once, and the top ten carry 15% to 20%. The sample in question was lung tumor tissue, obtained at surgery. These receptors all stem from a female donor with early-stage non-small cell lung cancer.

Many counts were recorded for this clonotype. Since it is a stray read in a library aimed at alpha chains, this beta chain has a size that is not meaningful. The chain has TRBV20-1 and TRBJ1-1; D remains unclear. With 0 bases removed from V and 9 bases from J, the gap between germline ends came to 5 bases. Germline V gives CDR1 DFQATT, CDR2 SNEGSKA (reference sequence). CDR3 length: 10 amino acids. CDR3 amino acids: CSARDRKAFF. For the CDR3, the DNA is TGCAGTGCTAGAGATCGAAAAGCTTTCTTT.

This clonotype was detected many times. This beta chain slipped into a library made for alpha chains as a stray read, so its size is not meaningful. The chain has TRBV4-3 and TRBJ1-1, with a weak D call TRBD1 (5 bases). Germline lookup yields CDR1 LGHNA and CDR2 YSLEER. The CDR3 sequence is 17 residues long. V was trimmed by 3 bases and J by 1 base, leaving 18 bases between them. This CDR3 is CASSQETAGGRNTEAFF. The DNA of the CDR3 is TGCGCCAGCAGCCAGGAGACTGCGGGGGGGAGGAACACTGAAGCTTTCTTT.

This clonotype occurred a few times. This beta chain turned up in a library designed for alpha chains; as an off-target read, its abundance says little. The rearrangement links TRBV6-2 or TRBV6-3 to TRBJ1-1; D unresolved. The CDR3 is 13 amino acids. The germline V and J ends were trimmed by 0 bases and 8 bases, with 10 bases remaining between them. CDR1 and CDR2 (germline): MNHEY, SVGEGT. The CDR3 nucleotides are TGTGCCAGCAGTTACTCCCGGACGCGGGAAGCTTTCTTT. Protein: CASSYSRTREAFF.

The table lists this clonotype with a few counts. A library made for alpha chains picked up this beta chain off target, so its size means little. The rearrangement uses TRBV28 and TRBJ1-2, with 7 positions matching TRBD1. CDR1 is MDHEN and CDR2 is SYDVKM in the germline V gene. This CDR3 contains 14 residues. Trimming took 7 bases from V and 8 from J; bases not matched to a gene: 13. Here the CDR3 reads CASTSQGPLLGYTF. DNA for the CDR3: TGTGCCAGCACATCACAGGGGCCGCTGTTAGGCTACACCTTC.

A remark on this clonotype: The library was designed around alpha chains, so this beta chain is a stray read whose abundance carries little weight. This sequence joins TRBV20-1 and TRBJ2-3; the match to TRBD2 covers 7 bases. From germline, CDR1 is DFQATT and CDR2 SNEGSKA (reference sequence). The trim removed 4 bases at V and 6 bases at J, leaving 13 bases unmatched. The CDR3 contains 15 residues. CDR3 in DNA: TGCAGTGCTACCCCCCCGGGACTAAACCCCGATACGCAGTATTTT. It specifies CSATPPGLNPDTQYF.

This clonotype was found many times. In a library made to pick up alpha chains, this beta chain is a stray read with a size that means little. The CDR3 region is CASSSDRGEGYTF. The CDR3 coding sequence is TGCGCCAGCAGCTCTGACAGGGGAGAAGGCTACACCTTC. The chain carries TRBV5-1 and TRBJ1-2; 8 bases line up with TRBD1. V lost 3 bases, J lost 8 bases, and 6 bases stayed unmatched. The CDR3 is made up of 13 amino acids. Germline V gene data show CDR1 as SGHRS and CDR2 as YFSETQ.

Ten or more counts support this clonotype. This beta chain slipped into a library made for alpha chains as a stray read, so its size is not meaningful. The chain is built from TRBV6-6 and TRBJ2-2, with 14 bases that match TRBD2. Germline-derived CDR1 and CDR2 are MNHNY and SVGAGI (reference sequence). The CDR3 is made up of 16 amino acids. V dropped 5 bases and J dropped 4; count of bases not matched to a gene: 3. For the CDR3, the DNA is TGTGCCAGCAGTAATGGACTAGCGGGGGGCACCGGGGAGCTGTTTTTT. This codes for CASSNGLAGGTGELFF.

This clonotype was seen ten or more times. This beta chain is a stray sequence in a library constructed for alpha chains; its clone size is not meaningful. The rearrangement joins TRBV4-1 to TRBJ1-2; no firm D call. CDR3 size: 14 residues. Germline V gives CDR1 MGHRA, CDR2 YSYEKL. V lost 4 bases, J lost 4 bases, and 13 bases lay in between. The CDR3 is CASSPTVNTYGYTF. CDR3 nucleotides: TGCGCCAGCAGCCCGACGGTAAACACCTATGGCTACACCTTC.

By its share, this clonotype is medium-sized (0.01 to 0.1%). The size of this beta chain means little, since it is a stray read in a library made for alpha chains. The genes are TRBV2 and TRBJ1-2; weak D call: TRBD1 (6 bases). The length of the CDR3 is 13 residues. CDR1 and CDR2 (germline): SNHLY, FYNNEI. V was cut by 4 bases and J by 2 bases, with 8 bases left in between. CDR3 residues: CASSAGQNYGYTF. The CDR3 DNA sequence: TGTGCCAGCAGTGCCGGACAGAACTATGGCTACACCTTC.

By share, this clonotype counts as medium-sized (0.01 to 0.1%). This beta chain is an off-target read within a library intended for alpha chains, so its frequency means little. The chain couples TRBV7-6 to TRBJ2-7, with 8 bases matching TRBD1. The CDR3 sequence is 15 residues long. Germline trimming cut 4 bases from V and 5 bases from J; bases unmatched to any gene: 10. Germline loops: CDR1 SGHVS, CDR2 FNYEAQ. The CDR3 DNA reads as TGTGCCAGCAGCTCCCCGACAGGGGTAATCCACGAGCAGTACTTC. Residues: CASSSPTGVIHEQYF.

This clonotype was observed at least ten times. Since it is a stray read in a library aimed at alpha chains, this beta chain has a size that is not meaningful. The rearrangement joins TRBV6-2 or TRBV6-3 to TRBJ1-1; 12 nucleotides line up with TRBD1. The germline V gene encodes CDR1 MNHEY and CDR2 SVGEGT. CDR3 length: 15 amino acids. With V trimmed by 4 bases and J by 7 bases, 7 bases remained unmatched. CDR3 sequence: CASSLGQGALREAFF. DNA of the CDR3: TGTGCCAGCAGTTTGGGACAGGGGGCTCTCCGTGAAGCTTTCTTT.

This clonotype was detected ten times or more. The size of this beta chain means little, since it is a stray read in a library made for alpha chains. This chain joins TRBV6-6 and TRBJ1-2; D ambiguous. CDR1 and CDR2 from the germline V gene are MNHNY and SVGAGI (reference sequence). Trimming pared 2 bases from V and 8 bases from J, leaving 12 bases between. This CDR3 region has 13 residues. CDR3 in DNA: TGTGCCAGCAGTTACCATAACGGAGGCGGCTACACCTTC. It specifies CASSYHNGGGYTF.

This clonotype was detected a few times. With the library built for alpha chains, this beta chain is off target and its frequency is not meaningful. The chain uses TRBV10-2 and TRBJ2-7, with a possible D match to TRBD1 (5 bases). This CDR3 is built from 11 residues. V was pared by 4 bases and J by 6 bases, with 7 bases between. Germline V gives CDR1 WSHSY, CDR2 SAAADI. CDR3 sequence (DNA): TGCGCCAGCAGTGCAGGGATCGAGCAGTACTTC. Protein product: CASSAGIEQYF.

This clonotype was seen at least ten times. This beta chain came through as a stray read in a library set up for alpha chains, and its size says little. This chain uses TRBV28 with TRBJ1-5; perhaps TRBD1 as D (5 bases). The CDR3 spans 13 residues. The V end lost 7 bases, the J end lost 2 bases, and 9 bases lay between the germline ends. CDR1 and CDR2 (germline): MDHEN, SYDVKM. CDR3 residues: CASKGFGNQPQHF. Here the CDR3 DNA reads TGTGCCAGCAAGGGGTTTGGCAATCAGCCCCAGCATTTT.

This clonotype was seen ten or more times. A library prepared for alpha chains yielded this beta chain as an off-target read; its size is of little meaning. The chain links TRBV2 to TRBJ1-1; 10 positions agree with TRBD1. The length of the CDR3 is 11 residues. Trimming removed 7 bases from V and 12 bases from J; junction bases left unmatched: 5. Germline V lookup: CDR1 SNHLY, CDR2 FYNNEI. CDR3 region: CASNRQGATFF. CDR3 DNA sequence: TGTGCCAGCAATAGACAGGGGGCAACTTTCTTT.

This clonotype came up many times. This beta chain slipped into a library made for alpha chains as a stray read, so its size is not meaningful. The chain has TRBV3-1 and TRBJ1-2, with 7 nucleotides matching TRBD1. The CDR3 is 14 residues long. V was clipped by 3 bases and J by 7 bases; unmatched bases: 8. Germline V gives CDR1 LGHDT, CDR2 YNNKEL (reference sequence). CDR3 bases: TGTGCCAGCAGCCAGATGACAGGGTTGGGTGGCTACACCTTC. This sequence encodes CASSQMTGLGGYTF.

A remark on this clonotype: The size of this beta chain means little, since it is a stray read in a library made for alpha chains. The genes are TRBV30 and TRBJ1-5; D is uncertain. Per the germline V gene, CDR1 is GTSNPN and CDR2 is SVGIG (reference sequence). The CDR3 covers 13 residues. V shed 0 bases and J shed 2 bases, with 5 bases lying between them. CDR3 amino acids: CAWSVQGNQPQHF. The CDR3 DNA sequence: TGTGCCTGGAGTGTGCAGGGCAATCAGCCCCAGCATTTT.

In its sample, this clonotype ranks as medium-sized. This beta chain appears as a stray read in a library generated for alpha chains; its size is not informative. CDR3 sequence: CASSPSSSGANVLTF. As DNA, the CDR3 is TGTGCCAGCTCACCATCTAGCTCTGGGGCCAACGTCCTGACTTTC. The gene calls are TRBV18 and TRBJ2-6; no clear D. Deletions cut 2 bases from V and 0 bases from J, with 5 bases between. The germline V gene encodes CDR1 KGHSH and CDR2 LQKENI. The length of the CDR3 is 15 residues.